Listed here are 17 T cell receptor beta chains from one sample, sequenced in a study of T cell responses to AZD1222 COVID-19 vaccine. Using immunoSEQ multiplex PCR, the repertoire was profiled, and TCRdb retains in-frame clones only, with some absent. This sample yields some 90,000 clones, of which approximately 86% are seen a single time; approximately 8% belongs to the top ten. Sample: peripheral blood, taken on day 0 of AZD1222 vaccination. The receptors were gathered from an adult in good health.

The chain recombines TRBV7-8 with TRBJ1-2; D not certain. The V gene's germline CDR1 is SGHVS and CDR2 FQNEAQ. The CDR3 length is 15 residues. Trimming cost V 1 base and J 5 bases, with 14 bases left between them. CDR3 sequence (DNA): TGTGCCAGCAGCTTAGTCGTCAGCTCTCCATATGGCTACACCTTC. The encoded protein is CASSLVVSSPYGYTF.

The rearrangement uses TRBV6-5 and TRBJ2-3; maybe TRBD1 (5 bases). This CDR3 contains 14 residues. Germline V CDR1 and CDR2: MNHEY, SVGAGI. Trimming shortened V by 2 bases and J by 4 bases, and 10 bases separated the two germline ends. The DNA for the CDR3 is TGTGCCAGCAGTTACGGGGCCTTAGCAGATACGCAGTATTTT. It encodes CASSYGALADTQYF.

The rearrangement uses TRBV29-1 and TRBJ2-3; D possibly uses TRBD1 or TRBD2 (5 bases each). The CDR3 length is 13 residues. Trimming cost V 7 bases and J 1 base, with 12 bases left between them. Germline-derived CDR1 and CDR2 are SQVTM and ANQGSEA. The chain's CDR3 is CSGGAGGTDTQYF. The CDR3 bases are TGCAGCGGGGGCGCCGGGGGCACAGATACGCAGTATTTT.

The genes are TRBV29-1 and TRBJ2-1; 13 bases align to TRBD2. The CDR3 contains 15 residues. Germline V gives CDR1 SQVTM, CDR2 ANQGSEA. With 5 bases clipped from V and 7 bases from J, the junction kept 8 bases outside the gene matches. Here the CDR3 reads CSVTPGTSGKNEQFF. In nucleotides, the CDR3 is TGCAGCGTTACCCCAGGGACTAGCGGGAAGAATGAGCAGTTCTTC.

CDR3 bases: TGTGCCAGCAGCCAACTACTGGGGGCTGAAGCTTTCTTT. Its translation is CASSQLLGAEAFF. V gene TRBV3-1 (or the pseudogene TRBV3-2) combines with J gene TRBJ1-1; D may be TRBD1 (5 bases). V lost 2 bases, J lost 6 bases, and 10 bases lay in between. Germline lookup yields CDR1 LGHDT and CDR2 YNNKEL (reference sequence). The CDR3 loop spans 13 amino acids.

The CDR3 bases are TGTGCCAGCGGGGGACAGCCGAACACTGAAGCTTTCTTT. It is translated as CASGGQPNTEAFF. The chain uses TRBV28 and TRBJ1-1, with 7 nucleotides matching TRBD1. With V trimmed by 8 bases and J by 1 base, 4 bases remained unmatched. Germline CDR1 reads MDHEN; CDR2 reads SYDVKM. The CDR3 has 13 residues.

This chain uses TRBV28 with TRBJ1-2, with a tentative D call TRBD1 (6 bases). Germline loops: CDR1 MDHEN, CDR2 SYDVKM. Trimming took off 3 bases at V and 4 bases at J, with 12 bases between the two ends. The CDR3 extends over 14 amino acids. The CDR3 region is CASSFAGARYGYTF. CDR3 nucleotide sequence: TGTGCCAGCAGTTTTGCAGGGGCACGCTATGGCTACACCTTC.

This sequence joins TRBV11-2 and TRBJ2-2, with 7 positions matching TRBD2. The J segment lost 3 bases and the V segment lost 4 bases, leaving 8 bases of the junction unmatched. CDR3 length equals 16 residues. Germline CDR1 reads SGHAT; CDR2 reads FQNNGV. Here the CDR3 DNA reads TGTGCCAGCAGCTATAGGACTAGTCTTTACACCGGGGAGCTGTTTTTT. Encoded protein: CASSYRTSLYTGELFF. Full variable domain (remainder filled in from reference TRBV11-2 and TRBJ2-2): EAGVAQSPRYKIIEKRQSVAFWCNPISGHATLYWYQQILGQGPKLLIQFQNNGVVDDSQLPKDRFSAERLKGVDSTLKIQPAKLEDSAVYLCASSYRTSLYTGELFFGEGSRLTVL.

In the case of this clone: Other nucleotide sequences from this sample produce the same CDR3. Written as DNA, the CDR3 is TGTGCCAGCAGTTTATCAACCACAGGGGGTGTCACTGAAGCTTTCTTT. Protein product: CASSLSTTGGVTEAFF. V and J are TRBV27 and TRBJ1-1; 8 nucleotides line up with TRBD1. V trimming: 0 bases; J trimming: 4 bases; junction bases outside the gene matches: 7. The V gene's germline CDR1 is MNHEY and CDR2 SMNVEV (reference sequence). The length of the CDR3 is 16 residues.

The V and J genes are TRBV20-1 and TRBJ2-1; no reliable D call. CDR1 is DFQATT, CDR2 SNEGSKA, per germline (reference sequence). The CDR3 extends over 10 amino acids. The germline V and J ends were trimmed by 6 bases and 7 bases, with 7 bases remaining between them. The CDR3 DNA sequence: TGCAGTGCAGGGTGGAATGAGCAGTTCTTC. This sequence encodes CSAGWNEQFF.

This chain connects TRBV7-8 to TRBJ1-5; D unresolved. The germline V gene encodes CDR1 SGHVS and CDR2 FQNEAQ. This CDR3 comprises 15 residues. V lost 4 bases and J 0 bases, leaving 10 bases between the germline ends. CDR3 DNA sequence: TGTGCCAGCAGCTCCACCGTGAATAGCAATCAGCCCCAGCATTTT. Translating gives CASSSTVNSNQPQHF.

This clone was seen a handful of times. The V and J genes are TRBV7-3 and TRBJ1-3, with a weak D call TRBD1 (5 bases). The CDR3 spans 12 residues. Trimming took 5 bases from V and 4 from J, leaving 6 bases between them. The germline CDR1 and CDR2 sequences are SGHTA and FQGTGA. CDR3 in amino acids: CASSPGGNTIYF. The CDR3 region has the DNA TGTGCCAGCAGCCCAGGGGGAAACACCATATATTTT.

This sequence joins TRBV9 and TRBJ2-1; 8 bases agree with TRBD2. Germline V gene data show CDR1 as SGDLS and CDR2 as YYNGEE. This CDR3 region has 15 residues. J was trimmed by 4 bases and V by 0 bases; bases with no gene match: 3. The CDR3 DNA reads TGTGCCAGCAGCGTAGAGATAGCGGGATACAATGAGCAGTTCTTC. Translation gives CASSVEIAGYNEQFF. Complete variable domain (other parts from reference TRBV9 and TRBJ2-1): DSGVTQTPKHLITATGQRVTLRCSPRSGDLSVYWYQQSLDQGLQFLIQYYNGEERAKGNILERFSAQQFPDLHSELNLSSLELGDSALYFCASSVEIAGYNEQFFGPGTRLTVL.

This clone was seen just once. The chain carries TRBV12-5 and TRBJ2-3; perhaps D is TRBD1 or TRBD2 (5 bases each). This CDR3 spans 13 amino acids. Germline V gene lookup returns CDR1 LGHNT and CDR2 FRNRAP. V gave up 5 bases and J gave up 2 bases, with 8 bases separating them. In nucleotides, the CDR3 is TGTGCTAGTGGTGAGGGGTCCACAGATACGCAGTATTTT. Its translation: CASGEGSTDTQYF.

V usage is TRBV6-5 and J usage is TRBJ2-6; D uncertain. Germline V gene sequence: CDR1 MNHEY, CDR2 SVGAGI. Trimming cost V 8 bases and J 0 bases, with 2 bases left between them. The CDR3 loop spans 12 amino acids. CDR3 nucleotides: TGTGCCAGCCTCTCTGGGGCCAACGTCCTGACTTTC. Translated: CASLSGANVLTF.

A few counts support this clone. DNA of the CDR3: TGTGCCAGCAGTTACCTCGGCAGGCAAGAGACCCAGTACTTC. It encodes CASSYLGRQETQYF. J is TRBJ2-5 and V is TRBV6-6; D uncertain. V was shortened by 2 bases and J by 2 bases, with 9 bases between the two germline ends. The CDR3 covers 14 residues. CDR1 is MNHNY, CDR2 SVGAGI, per germline (reference sequence).

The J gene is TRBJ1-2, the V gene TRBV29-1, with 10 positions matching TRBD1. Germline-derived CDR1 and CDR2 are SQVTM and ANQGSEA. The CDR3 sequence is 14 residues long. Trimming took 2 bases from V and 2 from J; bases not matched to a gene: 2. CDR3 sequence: CSVEQGQGNYGYTF. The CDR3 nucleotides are TGCAGCGTTGAACAGGGACAGGGGAACTATGGCTACACCTTC. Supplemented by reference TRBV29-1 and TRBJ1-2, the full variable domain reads SAVISQKPSRDICQRGTSLTIQCQVDSQVTMMFWYRQQPGQSLTLIATANQGSEATYESGFVIDKFPISRPNLTFSTLTVSNMSPEDSSIYLCSVEQGQGNYGYTFGSGTRLTVV.